This paragraph reports one TCR beta chain. Its antigen is currently unknown. These data are taken from a study of T cell repertoires and HLA-DP antigens. Across the whole study: In vitro CD4+ alloreactivity was against HeLa-presented HLA-DP. Regarding the study as a whole: Against both alloantigens, CD137+ clonality was similar, roughly 0.39. Average cumulative frequency of previously undetected clones was roughly 36% against one allele and roughly 47% against the other.

With 7 bases clipped from V and 3 bases from J, the junction kept 7 bases outside the gene matches. Germline CDR1 reads MDHEN; CDR2 reads SYDVKM. The CDR3 has 15 amino acids. The primer mix covered 54 TRBV segments and 13 TRBJ segments. Repertoires were generated with immunoSEQ multiplex PCR, while TCRdb's copy carries only in-frame clones and drops some. The data show around 100,000 clones, with over 90% seen just once and around 0.25% held by the top ten. Input material: CD4+ T cells from PBMCs. This receptor was identified in a woman aged 18-35 years in good health and CMV-seronegative. This chain connects TRBV28 to TRBJ2-3; 10 nucleotides line up with TRBD2. The CDR3 nucleotides are TGTGCCAGCACCGACAGCGGGAGGGCGACAGATACGCAGTATTTT. Protein sequence: CASTDSGRATDTQYF.